This entry is about one T cell receptor beta chain. Antigen specificity is unknown. The sample belongs to a study of T-cell reconstitution after alpha-beta-depleted transplantation in children. The V gene's germline CDR1 is LGHDT and CDR2 YNNKEL (reference sequence). V was shortened by 0 bases and J by 5 bases, with 20 bases between the two germline ends. This CDR3 region has 18 residues. Preparation of the TCRbeta library was carried out with unique molecular identifiers. TCRdb independently ran MiXCR on the PCR reads; one entry per CDR3 protein. The table lists about 640,000 distinct CDR3 sequences, under 15% of them singletons. Overall study results and limits: Some patients showed high day-60 TCRbeta diversity, which derived from surviving recipient T cells and thymic progenitors. Where alpha-beta T cells came from about two months after transplant was reportedly several hundred expanded graft clones. Fresh T-cell production supplied most of the T-cell counts and diversity seen one year after transplant.

The V and J genes are TRBV3-1 and TRBJ2-1, with D unresolved. The material was PBMCs, mostly from graft donor cells, obtained 360 days after TCRalphabeta/CD19-depleted stem cell transplant. This sequence originates from a male patient aged 10 to 17 who had a stem cell transplant for acute myeloid leukemia, so the T cells may come from the graft donor. The CDR3, as DNA: TGTGCCAGCAGCCAAGATTCCCGGGTAGCTAGGCCTAACAATGAGCAGTTCTTC. It codes for CASSQDSRVARPNNEQFF.